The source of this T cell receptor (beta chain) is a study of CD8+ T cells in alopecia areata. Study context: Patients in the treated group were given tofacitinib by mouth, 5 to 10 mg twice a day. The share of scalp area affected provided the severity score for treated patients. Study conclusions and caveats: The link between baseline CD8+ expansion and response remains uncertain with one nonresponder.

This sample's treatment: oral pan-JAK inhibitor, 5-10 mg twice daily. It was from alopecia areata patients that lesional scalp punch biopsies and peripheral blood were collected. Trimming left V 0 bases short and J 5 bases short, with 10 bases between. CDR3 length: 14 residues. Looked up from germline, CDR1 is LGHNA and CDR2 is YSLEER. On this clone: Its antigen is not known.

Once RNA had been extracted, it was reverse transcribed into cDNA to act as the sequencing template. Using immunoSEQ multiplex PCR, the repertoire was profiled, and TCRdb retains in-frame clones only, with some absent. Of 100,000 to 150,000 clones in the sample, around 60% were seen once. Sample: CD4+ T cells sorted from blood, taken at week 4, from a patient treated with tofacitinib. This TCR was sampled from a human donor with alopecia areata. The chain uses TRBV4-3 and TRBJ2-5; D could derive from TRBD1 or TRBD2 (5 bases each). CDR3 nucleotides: TGCGCCAGCAGCCAAGAACCGGGGCTGGAGACCCAGTACTTC. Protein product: CASSQEPGLETQYF.